This T cell receptor beta chain was profiled in a study of T cell responses to AZD1222 COVID-19 vaccine. This clone occurred a few times. The antigen is undetermined. Repertoires were generated with immunoSEQ multiplex PCR, while TCRdb's copy carries only in-frame clones and drops some. Of just over 90,000 clones listed, roughly nine tenths are singletons. Study-wide findings and caveats: Spike-specific TCR repertoires showed rising breadth and depth after two AZD1222 doses. Just five or six AZD1222 recipients were seropositive at baseline.

This CDR3 is built from 12 residues. V lost 4 bases, J lost 0 bases, and 2 bases lay in between. Per germline, CDR1 MNHEY and CDR2 SVGEGT. The receptor's source is an adult who received the AZD1222 COVID-19 vaccine. The chain joins TRBV6-2 or TRBV6-3 to TRBJ2-3, with unresolved D. The specimen comprised peripheral blood, sampled 28 days after the second AZD1222 dose. The CDR3 region is CASSWSTDTQYF. The CDR3 DNA reads TGTGCCAGCAGTTGGAGCACAGATACGCAGTATTTT.